This TCR beta chain was captured by sequencing in a study of OX40 agonist ivuxolimab in advanced cancers. Study at large: The group had a mean age of around 64 years, ranged from about 20 to 80, and was around 82% male. The study, taken as a whole, reports: At 0.1-3.0 mg/kg, partial responders had clonal expansion among the lowest observed.

Note on this clone: The antigen remains undetermined.

Profiling relied on immunoSEQ multiplex PCR, and the TCRdb table lists in-frame clones only, not all of them. The sample lists 65,000 to 85,000 clones; around 90% were seen once. Peripheral blood came from all dose cohorts at three timepoints. The V segment lost 4 bases and the J segment 0 bases; nucleotides outside the gene matches: 4. This CDR3 comprises 15 residues. In germline, CDR1 is SNHLY, CDR2 FYNNEI. The V and J genes are TRBV2 and TRBJ2-7, with TRBD1 matching over 9 bases. This TCR was sampled from an adult with an advanced solid tumor such as melanoma, head and neck, liver or kidney cancer. Sequencing was performed on CD4+ or CD8+ T cells sorted from blood, taken in a trial of the OX40 agonist ivuxolimab. CDR3 DNA: TGTGCCAGCAGTGTGGGACAGGGTCACTCCTACGAGCAGTACTTC. This sequence encodes CASSVGQGHSYEQYF.